These 11 T cell receptor beta chains originate from one sample sequenced in a study of cytomegalovirus exposure and HLA in healthy donors. 60 Vbeta and 13 Jbeta primers were used in PCR. Here immunoSEQ multiplex PCR was the method, and the copy in TCRdb shows in-frame clones only, minus some. This sample's clone table lists roughly 88,000 clones. Sequencing input: PBMCs. These receptors were taken from a man aged 50-59 years in good health and CMV-seropositive.

The chain has TRBV2 and TRBJ1-1; the D is unclear. Between the trimmed V and J ends, which lost 2 bases and 13 bases, there was a span of 8 bases. From germline, CDR1 is SNHLY and CDR2 FYNNEI. The CDR3 sequence is 10 residues long. The CDR3 bases are TGTGCCAGCAGTGAATTCGGGGATTTCTTT. As protein: CASSEFGDFF.

V and J are TRBV7-9 and TRBJ2-1; the match to TRBD2 covers 12 bases. The germline V gene encodes CDR1 SEHNR and CDR2 FQNEAQ (reference sequence). This CDR3 is built from 19 residues. V lost 0 bases and J lost 5; bases outside the gene matches: 11. This CDR3 reads CASSLAWTSGAQGNNEQFF. The CDR3 nucleotides read TGTGCCAGCAGCTTAGCGTGGACTAGCGGGGCCCAAGGGAACAATGAGCAGTTCTTC.

The J gene is TRBJ2-1, the V gene TRBV2; a possible D gene is TRBD2 (6 bases). Trimming removed 9 bases at V and 6 bases at J, with 12 bases between. The germline gives CDR1 SNHLY, CDR2 FYNNEI. The length of the CDR3 is 12 residues. Here the CDR3 reads CARGGSPNEQFF. CDR3 in DNA: TGTGCCAGAGGAGGGAGTCCCAATGAGCAGTTCTTC.

The chain employs TRBV11-2 and TRBJ2-4; 8 nucleotides line up with TRBD2. The CDR3 spans 14 residues. Germline CDR1 and CDR2: SGHAT and FQNNGV. With 3 bases clipped from V and 9 bases from J, the junction kept 7 bases outside the gene matches. Here the CDR3 DNA reads TGTGCCAGCAGCTTTAGAGCGGGAGAAGGCATTCAGTACTTC. As protein: CASSFRAGEGIQYF.

V is TRBV11-3 and J is TRBJ1-1, with D unresolved. CDR1 and CDR2 (germline): SGHNT, YENEEA. The CDR3 sequence is 15 residues long. The germline V and J ends were trimmed by 1 base and 0 bases, with 9 bases remaining between them. In nucleotides, the CDR3 is TGTGCCAGCAGCTTAGTAGCGTACGTGAACACTGAAGCTTTCTTT. It yields the protein CASSLVAYVNTEAFF.

The genes are TRBV9 and TRBJ2-1; D possibly corresponds to TRBD1 (6 bases). This CDR3 has 16 residues. Per the germline V gene, CDR1 is SGDLS and CDR2 is YYNGEE. V lost 0 bases to trimming and J lost 7 bases, with 17 bases between them. The CDR3, as DNA: TGTGCCAGCAGCGTAGGAGGAACAGGGTTTGGGAATGAGCAGTTCTTC. Protein sequence: CASSVGGTGFGNEQFF.

The V and J genes are TRBV6-1 and TRBJ1-1, with 8 bases lining up with TRBD1. The CDR3 has 14 amino acids. Germline V gives CDR1 MNHNS, CDR2 SASEGT. V dropped 6 bases and J dropped 4; count of bases not matched to a gene: 7. The CDR3: CASRYRGITTEAFF. The CDR3 DNA reads as TGTGCCAGCAGATACAGGGGGATCACCACTGAAGCTTTCTTT.

This chain joins TRBV5-1 and TRBJ1-1; D possibly corresponds to TRBD1 (5 bases). Germline assignment: CDR1 SGHRS and CDR2 YFSETQ. The V end was cut by 0 bases, the J end by 4 bases, with 13 bases between. CDR3 length: 15 residues. The CDR3 region is CASSLVYGGGTEAFF. Here the CDR3 DNA reads TGCGCCAGCAGCTTGGTCTACGGGGGGGGCACTGAAGCTTTCTTT.

On this clone: One end of the junction varies from germline; a read error may be responsible. The chain joins TRBV18 to TRBJ2-2; D gene ambiguous. CDR3 length: 18 residues. Germline V gene lookup returns CDR1 KGHSH and CDR2 LQKENI. The DNA for the CDR3 is TGTGTCAGCTCACCACGAGTAGTCCCTCGAGAAAACACCGGGGAGCTGTTTTTT. Amino acids: CVSSPRVVPRENTGELFF.

This chain links TRBV10-3 with TRBJ2-1, with 8 bases aligning to TRBD2. After removal of 1 base from V and 9 bases from J, the junction contained 14 bases not matched to a gene. The CDR3 loop spans 17 amino acids. The germline V gene has CDR1 ENHRY and CDR2 SYGVKD. DNA of the CDR3: TGTGCCATCAGTGAGTTGACGGGAGGGCATAATCGTGGTGAGCAGTTCTTC. It yields the protein CAISELTGGHNRGEQFF.

The rearrangement joins TRBV5-1 to TRBJ2-3; D not resolved. The ends were cut back, 5 bases at V and 0 bases at J, with 4 bases in the middle. CDR1 SGHRS and CDR2 YFSETQ come from the germline V gene. The CDR3 is 12 residues long. The chain's CDR3 is CASRSSTDTQYF. CDR3 DNA: TGCGCCAGCAGGAGTAGCACAGATACGCAGTATTTT. The complete variable domain, with remaining parts taken from reference TRBV5-1 and TRBJ2-3, reads KAGVTQTPRYLIKTRGQQVTLSCSPISGHRSVSWYQQTPGQGLQFLFEYFSETQRNKGNFPGRFSGRQFSNSRSEMNVSTLELGDSALYLCASRSSTDTQYFGPGTRLTVL.